This T cell receptor beta chain was identified in a study of blood T cell repertoires in COVID-19. On the study more broadly: Sites in the United States, Italy and Spain provided acute and convalescent COVID-19 samples.

Germline values: CDR1 MNHEY, CDR2 SVGEGT. CDR3 length: 17 residues. Trimming took 0 bases from V and 4 from J; bases not matched to a gene: 7. The method was immunoSEQ multiplex PCR; TCRdb's version includes in-frame clones alone and lacks a portion of them. Among just under 40,000 clones listed, approximately 94% were seen once. This clone has just a few counts. The rearrangement uses TRBV6-2 or TRBV6-3 and TRBJ2-1; 9 positions agree with TRBD2. The sequenced material came from peripheral blood. This sequence was found in a human donor with active COVID-19. The donor label of this sample is uncertain. The CDR3 coding sequence is TGTGCCAGCAGTTACTCCGCCCCTAGCGGGGTGTACAATGAGCAGTTCTTC. This codes for CASSYSAPSGVYNEQFF.